The present entry profiles one T cell receptor beta chain with its context. Method: immunoSEQ multiplex PCR; TCRdb's copy keeps in-frame clones and lacks some. The sample records some 77,000 clones, approximately 83% being singletons. The data originate from a study of technical replicates of blood from four donors. This CDR3 has 13 amino acids. V was trimmed by 5 bases and J by 6 bases, leaving 13 bases between them. This sequence joins TRBV23-1 and TRBJ1-2; D call uncertain. TRBV23-1 is reported as an ORF; its role is uncertain. Sequencing used PBMCs. This clonotype was sampled from a human donor in good health. Some clones in this sample may be carry-over from other donors' samples. The CDR3, as DNA: TGCGCCAGCAGTTTAGGGCGGCGGGATGGCTACACCTTC. It specifies CASSLGRRDGYTF.